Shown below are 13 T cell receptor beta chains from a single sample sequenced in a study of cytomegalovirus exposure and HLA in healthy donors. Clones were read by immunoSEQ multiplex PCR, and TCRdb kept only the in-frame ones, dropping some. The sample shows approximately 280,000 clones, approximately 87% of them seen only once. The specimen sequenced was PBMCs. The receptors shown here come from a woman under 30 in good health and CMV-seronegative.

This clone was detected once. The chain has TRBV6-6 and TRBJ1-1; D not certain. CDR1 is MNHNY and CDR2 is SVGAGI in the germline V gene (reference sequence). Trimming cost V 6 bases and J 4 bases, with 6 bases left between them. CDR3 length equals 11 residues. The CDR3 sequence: CASRAGTEAFF. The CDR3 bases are TGTGCCAGCAGGGCGGGCACTGAAGCTTTCTTT.

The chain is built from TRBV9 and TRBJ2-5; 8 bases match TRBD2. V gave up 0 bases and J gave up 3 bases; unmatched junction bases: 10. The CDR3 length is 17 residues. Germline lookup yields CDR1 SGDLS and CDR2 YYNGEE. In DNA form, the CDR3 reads TGTGCCAGCAGCGTAGAATCCCGTTCGGGGGGGAAAGAGACCCAGTACTTC. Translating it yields CASSVESRSGGKETQYF. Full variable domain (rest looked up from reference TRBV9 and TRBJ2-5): DSGVTQTPKHLITATGQRVTLRCSPRSGDLSVYWYQQSLDQGLQFLIQYYNGEERAKGNILERFSAQQFPDLHSELNLSSLELGDSALYFCASSVESRSGGKETQYFGPGTRLLVL.

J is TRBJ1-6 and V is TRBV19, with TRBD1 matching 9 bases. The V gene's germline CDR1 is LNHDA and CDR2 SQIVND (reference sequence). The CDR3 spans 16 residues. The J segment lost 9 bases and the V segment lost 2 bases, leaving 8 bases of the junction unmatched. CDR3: CASSIIGTGSSSPLHF. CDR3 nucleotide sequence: TGTGCCAGTAGTATAATAGGGACAGGGTCTAGTTCACCCCTCCACTTT.

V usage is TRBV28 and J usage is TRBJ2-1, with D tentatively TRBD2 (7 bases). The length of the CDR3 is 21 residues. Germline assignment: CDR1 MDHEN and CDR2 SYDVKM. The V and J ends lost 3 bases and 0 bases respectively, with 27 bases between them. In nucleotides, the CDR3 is TGTGCCAGCAGTTTGTACCTACGGCGGGAGAAGGGGGGGAGCTCCTACAATGAGCAGTTCTTC. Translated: CASSLYLRREKGGSSYNEQFF.

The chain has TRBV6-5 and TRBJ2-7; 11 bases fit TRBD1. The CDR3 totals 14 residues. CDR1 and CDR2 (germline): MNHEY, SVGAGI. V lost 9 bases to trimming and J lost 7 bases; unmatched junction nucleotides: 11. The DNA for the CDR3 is TGTGCCAGTACCAAAGGACAGGGGGCCGGGGAGCAGTACTTC. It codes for CASTKGQGAGEQYF.

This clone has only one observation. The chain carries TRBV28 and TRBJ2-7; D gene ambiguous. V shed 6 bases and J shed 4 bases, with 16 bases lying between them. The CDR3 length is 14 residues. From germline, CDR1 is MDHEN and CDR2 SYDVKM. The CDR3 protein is CASSLVHAIYEQYF. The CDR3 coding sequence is TGTGCCAGCAGCCTCGTGCACGCGATATACGAGCAGTACTTC.

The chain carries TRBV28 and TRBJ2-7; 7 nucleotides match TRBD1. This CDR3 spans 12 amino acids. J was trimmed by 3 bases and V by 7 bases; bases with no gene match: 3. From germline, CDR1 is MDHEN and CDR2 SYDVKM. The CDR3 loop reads CASTGQVYEQYF. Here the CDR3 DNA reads TGTGCCAGCACCGGACAGGTCTACGAGCAGTACTTC.

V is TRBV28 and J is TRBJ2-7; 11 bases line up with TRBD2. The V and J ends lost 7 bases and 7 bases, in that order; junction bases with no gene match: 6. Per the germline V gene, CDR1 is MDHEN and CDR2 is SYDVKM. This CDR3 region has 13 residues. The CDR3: CASTLSGRGEQYF. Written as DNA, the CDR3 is TGTGCCAGCACCCTTAGCGGGAGGGGGGAGCAGTACTTC.

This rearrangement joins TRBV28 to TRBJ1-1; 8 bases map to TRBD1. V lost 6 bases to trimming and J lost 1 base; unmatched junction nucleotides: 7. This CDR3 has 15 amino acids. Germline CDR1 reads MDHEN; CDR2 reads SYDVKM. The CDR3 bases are TGTGCCAGCAGACCCTCCGGACAGGGGAACACTGAAGCTTTCTTT. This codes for CASRPSGQGNTEAFF.

The CDR3 loop reads CASSPMKAHTDTQYF. The CDR3 DNA reads TGTGCCAGCAGTCCAATGAAAGCTCACACAGATACGCAGTATTTT. The chain employs TRBV6-5 and TRBJ2-3; no clear D. This CDR3 is 15 amino acids long. Between the trimmed V and J ends, which lost 5 bases and 2 bases, there was a span of 14 bases. Per the germline V gene, CDR1 is MNHEY and CDR2 is SVGAGI.

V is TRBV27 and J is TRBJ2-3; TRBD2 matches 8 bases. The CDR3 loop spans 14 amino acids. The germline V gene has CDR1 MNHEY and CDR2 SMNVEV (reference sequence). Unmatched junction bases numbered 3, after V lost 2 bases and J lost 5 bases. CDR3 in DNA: TGTGCCAGCAGTTTAGGGCTAGCGGGAGATACGCAGTATTTT. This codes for CASSLGLAGDTQYF.

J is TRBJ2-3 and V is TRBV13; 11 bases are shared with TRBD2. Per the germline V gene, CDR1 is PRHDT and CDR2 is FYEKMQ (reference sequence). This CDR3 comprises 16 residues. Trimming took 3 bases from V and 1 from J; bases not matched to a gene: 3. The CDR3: CASSFQLAGGTDTQYF. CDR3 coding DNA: TGTGCCAGCAGCTTTCAACTAGCGGGAGGCACAGATACGCAGTATTTT.

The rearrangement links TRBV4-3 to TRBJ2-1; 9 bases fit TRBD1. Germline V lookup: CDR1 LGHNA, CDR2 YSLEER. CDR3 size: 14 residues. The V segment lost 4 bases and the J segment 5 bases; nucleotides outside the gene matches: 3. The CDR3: CASSPDRGNNEQFF. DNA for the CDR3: TGCGCCAGCAGCCCGGACAGGGGAAACAATGAGCAGTTCTTC.